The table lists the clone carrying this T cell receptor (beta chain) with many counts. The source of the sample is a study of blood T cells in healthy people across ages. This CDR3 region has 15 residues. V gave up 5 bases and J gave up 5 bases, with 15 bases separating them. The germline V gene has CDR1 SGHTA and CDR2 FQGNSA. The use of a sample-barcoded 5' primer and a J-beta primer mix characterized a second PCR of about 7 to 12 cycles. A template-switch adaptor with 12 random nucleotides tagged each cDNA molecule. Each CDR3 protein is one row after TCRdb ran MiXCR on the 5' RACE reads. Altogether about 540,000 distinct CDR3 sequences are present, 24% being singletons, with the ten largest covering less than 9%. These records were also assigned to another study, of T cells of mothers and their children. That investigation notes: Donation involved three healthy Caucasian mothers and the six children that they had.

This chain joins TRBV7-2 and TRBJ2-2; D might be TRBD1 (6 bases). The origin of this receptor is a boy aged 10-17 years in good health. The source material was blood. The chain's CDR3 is CASSLRQGTTGELFF. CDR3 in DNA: TGTGCCAGCAGCCTCCGTCAGGGGACGACCGGGGAGCTGTTTTTT. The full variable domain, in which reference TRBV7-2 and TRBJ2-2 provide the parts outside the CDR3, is GAGVSQSPSNKVTEKGKDVELRCDPISGHTALYWYRQSLGQGLEFLIYFQGNSAPDKSGLPSDRFSAERTGGSVSTLTIQRTQQEDSAVYLCASSLRQGTTGELFFGEGSRLTVL.